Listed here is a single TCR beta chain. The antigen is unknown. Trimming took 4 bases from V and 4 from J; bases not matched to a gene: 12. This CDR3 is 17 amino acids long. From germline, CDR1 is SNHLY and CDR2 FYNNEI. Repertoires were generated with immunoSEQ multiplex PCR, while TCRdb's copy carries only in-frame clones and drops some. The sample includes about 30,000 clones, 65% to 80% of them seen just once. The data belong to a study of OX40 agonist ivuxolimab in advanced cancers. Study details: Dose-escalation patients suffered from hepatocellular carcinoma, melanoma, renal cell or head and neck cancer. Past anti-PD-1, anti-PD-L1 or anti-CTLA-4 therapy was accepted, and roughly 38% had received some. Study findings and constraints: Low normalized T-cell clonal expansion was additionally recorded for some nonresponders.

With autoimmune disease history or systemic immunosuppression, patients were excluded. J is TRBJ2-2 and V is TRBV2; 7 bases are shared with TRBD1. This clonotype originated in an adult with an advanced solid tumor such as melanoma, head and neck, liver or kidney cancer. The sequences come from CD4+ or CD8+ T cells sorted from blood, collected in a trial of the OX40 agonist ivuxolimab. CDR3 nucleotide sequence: TGTGCCAGCAGTGTTAGGAGACAGGGAAAAACCACCGGGGAGCTGTTTTTT. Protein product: CASSVRRQGKTTGELFF.